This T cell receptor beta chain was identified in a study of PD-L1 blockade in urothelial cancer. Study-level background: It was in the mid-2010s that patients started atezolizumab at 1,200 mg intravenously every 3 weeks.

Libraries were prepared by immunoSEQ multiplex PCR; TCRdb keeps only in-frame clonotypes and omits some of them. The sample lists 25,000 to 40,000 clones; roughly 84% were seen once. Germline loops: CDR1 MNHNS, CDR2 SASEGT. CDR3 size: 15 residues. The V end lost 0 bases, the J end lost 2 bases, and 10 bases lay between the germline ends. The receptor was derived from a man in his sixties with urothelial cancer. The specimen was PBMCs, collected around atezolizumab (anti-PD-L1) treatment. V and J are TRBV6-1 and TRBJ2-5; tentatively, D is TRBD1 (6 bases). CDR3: CASSEALGQQETQYF. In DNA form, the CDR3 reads TGTGCCAGCAGTGAAGCATTAGGACAGCAAGAGACCCAGTACTTC.